Shown below are 6 T cell receptor beta chains from a single sample sequenced in a study of control samples from healthy donors and cancer patients. Sequencing was performed with immunoSEQ multiplex PCR; in TCRdb, only in-frame clones are kept and a portion is missing. The sample records more than 95,000 clones, around nine tenths being singletons. Sequenced material: blood. The origin of the receptors is a man aged 40-55 years in good health.

J is TRBJ1-1 and V is TRBV7-9, with TRBD1 as a possible D gene (6 bases). The CDR3 totals 14 residues. Germline V gene lookup returns CDR1 SEHNR and CDR2 FQNEAQ (reference sequence). The V end was cut by 1 base, the J end by 2 bases, with 8 bases between. CDR3 DNA: TGTGCCAGCAGCTTAGAGGACAGAAACACTGAAGCTTTCTTT. This gives the protein CASSLEDRNTEAFF.

The gene calls are TRBV19 and TRBJ2-3; 11 bases match TRBD2. Germline CDR1 is LNHDA and CDR2 is SQIVND (reference sequence). V gave up 4 bases and J gave up 3 bases; unmatched junction bases: 12. The CDR3 contains 18 residues. In DNA form, the CDR3 reads TGTGCCAGTAGTACCCCCTGGGCTAGCGGGGGGAGGACAGATACGCAGTATTTT. Translation: CASSTPWASGGRTDTQYF. The whole variable domain, remainder taken from reference TRBV19 and TRBJ2-3, is DGGITQSPKYLFRKEGQNVTLSCEQNLNHDAMYWYRQDPGQGLRLIYYSQIVNDFQKGDIAEGYSVSREKKESFPLTVTSAQKNPTAFYLCASSTPWASGGRTDTQYFGPGTRLTVL.

The chain uses TRBV6-5 and TRBJ2-7; the D gene is possibly TRBD1 (5 bases). The germline V gene encodes CDR1 MNHEY and CDR2 SVGAGI. CDR3 length: 12 residues. The V end lost 6 bases, the J end lost 6 bases, and 12 bases lay between the germline ends. For the CDR3, the DNA is TGTGCCAGCAGGAATCAGGGTTTCGAGCAGTACTTC. Translation: CASRNQGFEQYF.

This chain links TRBV10-2 with TRBJ1-2, with 8 bases lining up with TRBD1. The CDR3 totals 13 residues. J gave up 3 bases and V 4 bases, and 1 base lay outside the gene matches. Germline V lookup: CDR1 WSHSY, CDR2 SAAADI. CDR3 coding DNA: TGCGCCAGCAGTGCGACAGGGGACTATGGCTACACCTTC. The encoded protein is CASSATGDYGYTF.

The gene calls are TRBV5-8 and TRBJ2-7; no clear D gene. Per the germline V gene, CDR1 is SGHTS and CDR2 is YDEGEE. This CDR3 is built from 13 residues. Trimming removed 4 bases at V and 1 base at J, with 9 bases between. The DNA for the CDR3 is TGTGCCAGCAGCCTCAGTAGTTCCTACGAGCAGTACTTC. Amino acid sequence: CASSLSSSYEQYF.

The J gene is TRBJ1-2, the V gene TRBV6-5, with a possible D match to TRBD1 (6 bases). CDR1 and CDR2 from the germline V gene are MNHEY and SVGAGI. The CDR3 extends over 13 amino acids. V was pared by 4 bases and J by 6 bases, with 12 bases between. The CDR3 is CASSLGARDGYTF. The CDR3, as DNA: TGTGCCAGCAGTTTGGGGGCAAGGGATGGCTACACCTTC.